These 4 T cell receptor beta chains originate from one sample sequenced in a study of cytomegalovirus exposure and HLA in healthy donors. TCRdb's table, derived via immunoSEQ multiplex PCR, lists solely in-frame clones and lacks some. The table has 100,000 to 150,000 clones, more than 70% seen once. Sample: PBMCs. The source is a young man in good health and CMV-seronegative.

The chain joins TRBV9 to TRBJ2-1, with 9 bases that match TRBD2. The germline gives CDR1 SGDLS, CDR2 YYNGEE. V lost 0 bases to trimming and J lost 4 bases; unmatched junction nucleotides: 2. CDR3 size: 15 residues. CDR3 residues: CASSVALAGYNEQFF. The CDR3 nucleotides read TGTGCCAGCAGCGTAGCACTAGCGGGTTACAATGAGCAGTTCTTC.

This sequence joins TRBV4-1 and TRBJ2-5; D possibly corresponds to TRBD1 (6 bases). Trimming took off 4 bases at V and 4 bases at J, with 16 bases between the two ends. The germline V gene has CDR1 MGHRA and CDR2 YSYEKL. The CDR3 covers 15 residues. The CDR3 reads CASSPQNAGAETQYF. The CDR3 region has the DNA TGCGCCAGCAGCCCCCAGAATGCAGGGGCAGAGACCCAGTACTTC.

The CDR3: CASRDKSYNEQFF. In DNA form, the CDR3 reads TGTGCCAGCCGGGACAAGTCCTACAATGAGCAGTTCTTC. The rearrangement links TRBV19 to TRBJ2-1; possible D gene TRBD1, 6 bases. The CDR3 loop spans 13 amino acids. Germline V gene lookup returns CDR1 LNHDA and CDR2 SQIVND (reference sequence). Trimming removed 9 bases at V and 1 base at J, with 10 bases between.

This clone was detected only once. The V call is TRBV27, the J call TRBJ2-7; D is ambiguous. Trimming took 2 bases from V and 1 from J, leaving 6 bases between them. The CDR3 extends over 13 amino acids. Germline V gene sequence: CDR1 MNHEY, CDR2 SMNVEV (reference sequence). CDR3 bases: TGTGCCAGCAGTTTAGAAGCTTCCTACGAGCAGTACTTC. As protein: CASSLEASYEQYF.